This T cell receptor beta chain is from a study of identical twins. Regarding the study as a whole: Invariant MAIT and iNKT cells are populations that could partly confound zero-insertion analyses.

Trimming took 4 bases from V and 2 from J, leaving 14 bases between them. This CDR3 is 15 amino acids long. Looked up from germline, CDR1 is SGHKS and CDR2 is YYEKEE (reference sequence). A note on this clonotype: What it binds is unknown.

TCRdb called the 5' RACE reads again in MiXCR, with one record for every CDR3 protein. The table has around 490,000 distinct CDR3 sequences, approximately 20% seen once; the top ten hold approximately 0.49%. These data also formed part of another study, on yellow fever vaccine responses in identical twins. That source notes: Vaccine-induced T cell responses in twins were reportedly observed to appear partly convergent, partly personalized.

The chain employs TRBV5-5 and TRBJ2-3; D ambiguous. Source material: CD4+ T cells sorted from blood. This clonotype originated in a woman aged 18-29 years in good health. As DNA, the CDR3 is TGTGCCAGCAGCCGTGCTATCCCTAACACAGATACGCAGTATTTT. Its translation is CASSRAIPNTDTQYF. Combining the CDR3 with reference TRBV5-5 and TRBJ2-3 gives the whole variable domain DAGVTQSPTHLIKTRGQQVTLRCSPISGHKSVSWYQQVLGQGPQFIFQYYEKEERGRGNFPDRFSARQFPNYSSELNVNALLLGDSALYLCASSRAIPNTDTQYFGPGTRLTVL.